This is a list of T cell receptor beta chains from one sample in a study of OX40 agonist ivuxolimab in advanced cancers. The repertoire was sequenced with immunoSEQ multiplex PCR; TCRdb's copy has only in-frame clones and lacks some. The sample holds roughly 90,000 clones, approximately 94% seen once. The sequencing here drew on CD4+ or CD8+ T cells sorted from blood, taken in a trial of the OX40 agonist ivuxolimab. These receptor sequences come from an adult with an advanced solid tumor such as melanoma, head and neck, liver or kidney cancer. CDR3s include the opening cysteine and the closing phenylalanine or tryptophan. A D gene is named only where the DNA matches it firmly. Clone size is shown for a subset of rows, as once, few, many or a class of expanded clone.

>TRBV27|TRBJ2-7|17|.|TRBD1
TGTGCCAGCAGTTTAGGGCCGAGGGACAGGGGACCCTACGAGCAGTACTTC
CASSLGPRDRGPYEQYF
>TRBV20-1|TRBJ2-7|11|.|.
TGCAGTGCTAGAGAGTCCCCTGGGCAGTACTTC
CSARESPGQYF
>TRBV5-8|TRBJ1-2|14|.|TRBD1
TGTGCCAGCAGCTTGGACAGGGGCAACTATGGCTACACCTTC
CASSLDRGNYGYTF
>TRBV6-6|TRBJ1-6|16|.|TRBD1
TGTGCCAGCCTAGCGGCCCGGGACAGGTCCAACCGCCCCCTCCACTTT
CASLAARDRSNRPLHF
>TRBV18|TRBJ1-2|14|.|.
TGTGCCAGCTCACCGGGGGGGTGGGTCTATGGCTACACCTTC
CASSPGGWVYGYTF
>TRBV5-5|TRBJ2-1|11|.|.
TGTGCCAGCAGCTTGTTGGGTGAGCAGTTCTTC
CASSLLGEQFF
>TRBV9|TRBJ2-3|15|.|TRBD2
TGTGCCAGCAGCGCCCCCGGGACTAGCGAAGATACGCAGTATTTT
CASSAPGTSEDTQYF
>TRBV7-2|TRBJ2-1|17|.|.
TGTGCCAGCAGCTCCCCCCCCGGGAGCGATCCCAACAATGAGCAGTTCTTC
CASSSPPGSDPNNEQFF
>TRBV9|TRBJ1-5|15|.|.
TGTGCCAGCAATCGAGAGGGCCATAGCAATCAGCCCCAGCATTTT
CASNREGHSNQPQHF
>TRBV6-1|TRBJ1-2|14|.|.
TGTGCCATCTCGACCCGTACAGAGGCCTATGGCTACACCTTC
CAISTRTEAYGYTF
>TRBV4-1|TRBJ2-5|15|once|.
TGCGCCAGCAGCCAAGATCCCCGCTTCCCGGGGGCCCAGTACTTC
CASSQDPRFPGAQYF
>TRBV4-1|TRBJ1-1|12|few|.
TGCGCCAGCAGCCATAGGAACACTGAAGCTTTCTTT
CASSHRNTEAFF
>TRBV19|TRBJ2-1|13|.|TRBD2
TGTGCCAGTAGTGAGGCGAGCGGGGGTGAGCAGTTCTTC
CASSEASGGEQFF
>TRBV6-1|TRBJ2-1|15|.|.
TGTGCCAGCGTGGGGGTAGCGGAAGTAAACAATGAGCAGTTCTTC
CASVGVAEVNNEQFF
>TRBV5-1|TRBJ2-7|15|.|.
TGCGCCAGCAGCTTCGGGCTAACGACTACCTACGAGCAGTACTTC
CASSFGLTTTYEQYF
>TRBV27|TRBJ2-7|14|.|TRBD2
TGTGCCGGTACTAGCGGGAGCCTCTCCTACGAGCAGTACTTC
CAGTSGSLSYEQYF
>TRBV13|TRBJ1-5|15|.|.
TGTGCCAGCAGCTTAGGCGGGACACCGAATCAGCCCCAGCATTTT
CASSLGGTPNQPQHF
>TRBV10-1|TRBJ1-1|12|.|.
TGCGCCAGCAGTGCAGGGTACACTGAAGCTTTCTTT
CASSAGYTEAFF
>TRBV29-1|TRBJ2-2|15|once|TRBD2
TGCAGCTCAAAGGGCGGGGGGACTAACACCGGGGAGCTGTTTTTT
CSSKGGGTNTGELFF
>TRBV7-6|TRBJ2-2|15|.|.
TGTGCCAGCAGCTCTGAAGGGACTCCGGTTAGGGAGCTGTTTTTT
CASSSEGTPVRELFF
>TRBV7-6|TRBJ2-1|17|few|TRBD2
TGTGCCAGCAGCTCGACGGGGAGCGGGAGGGCCGACAATGAGCAGTTCTTC
CASSSTGSGRADNEQFF
>TRBV27|TRBJ2-6|19|.|.
TGTGCCAGCAGCCCCTACGCCACAAGGTATCGAGGAGGGGCCAACGTCCTGACTTTC
CASSPYATRYRGGANVLTF
>TRBV7-9|TRBJ2-1|17|.|TRBD2
TGTGCCAGCAGCTTCCCCTCGGCGGGAGTTGTATACAATGAGCAGTTCTTC
CASSFPSAGVVYNEQFF
>TRBV4-2|TRBJ1-1|12|.|.
TGTGCCAGCAGCCTTGGTGGGGCTGAAGCTTTCTTT
CASSLGGAEAFF
>TRBV27|TRBJ2-2|10|.|.
TGTGCCAGCAGGGGCCGGGAGCTGTTTTTT
CASRGRELFF
>TRBV5-8|TRBJ2-5|18|.|TRBD2
TGTGCCAGCAGCCTCGGACTAGCGGGGGGGATTATCCAAGAGACCCAGTACTTC
CASSLGLAGGIIQETQYF